These T cell receptor beta chains were read from a single sample in a study of blood T cell repertoires in COVID-19. Assay used: immunoSEQ multiplex PCR; TCRdb lists only in-frame clones, some missing. This table holds 230,000 or so clones, roughly 80% found once. Sequencing used peripheral blood. The receptors were gathered from a human donor in a cohort sampled during active COVID-19. The CDR3 runs from the conserved cysteine through the conserved F or W. Fields, in order: D gene, J gene, V gene, clone size, CDR3 DNA, CDR3 protein. A D gene is named only where the DNA matches it firmly. Size is omitted from some rows. Given values are once, few, many or a class for expanded clones.

>TRBD1|TRBJ1-1|TRBV4-1|few
TGCGCCAGCAGCCAGGCCTCGGACAGGGCCTACACTGAAGCTTTCTTT
CASSQASDRAYTEAFF
>TRBD2|TRBJ2-7|TRBV5-6|few
TGTGCCAGCAGCTTCCGCGGGGGTTCCTACGAGCAGTACTTC
CASSFRGGSYEQYF
>TRBD1|TRBJ2-4|TRBV5-4|-
TGTGCCAGCAGCTGGGACAGGAACATTCAGTACTTC
CASSWDRNIQYF
>TRBD1|TRBJ1-1|TRBV19|-
TGTGCCAGCACTCTCAGGGGGAGGACTGAAGCTTTCTTT
CASTLRGRTEAFF
>-|TRBJ2-4|TRBV18|-
TGTGCCAGCTCACCGGGGCCAGCCGCTATAGCCAAAAACATTCAGTACTTC
CASSPGPAAIAKNIQYF
>TRBD1|TRBJ1-5|TRBV19|few
TGTGCCAGTAGTATATCAGGGGGAGATCAGCCCCAGCATTTT
CASSISGGDQPQHF
>-|TRBJ1-4|TRBV2|-
TGTGCCTGCCAGGCGGGACGTCGACAGGAAAAACTGTTTTTT
CACQAGRRQEKLFF
>-|TRBJ1-6|TRBV19|few
TGTGCCAGTAGTCTGAGGAGGTCCTATAATTCACCCCTCCACTTT
CASSLRRSYNSPLHF
>TRBD1|TRBJ2-7|TRBV5-8|-
TGTGCCAGCAGCTTGGGGGGACAGGGGGTATTTTTTTACGAGCAGTACTTC
CASSLGGQGVFFYEQYF
>-|TRBJ1-5|TRBV24-1|-
TGTGCCACCAGTGATTCAGGGCTGATTAGCAATCAGCCCCAGCATTTT
CATSDSGLISNQPQHF
>-|TRBJ1-5|TRBV15|-
TGTGCCACCAGCAGAGAGACATACCAGCCCCAGCATTTT
CATSRETYQPQHF
>TRBD2|TRBJ2-7|TRBV7-2|few
TGTGCCAGCAGCTCGGGACTAGCGGAGGGGGTGCAGTACTTC
CASSSGLAEGVQYF
>TRBD1|TRBJ2-1|TRBV13|-
TGTGCCAGCAGCACCGGGACAGTTTACAATGAGCAGTTCTTC
CASSTGTVYNEQFF
>TRBD2|TRBJ2-7|TRBV10-1|-
TGCGCCAGCAGTGAGATGGAGACTAGCGGGAGTTACGAGCAGTACTTC
CASSEMETSGSYEQYF
>TRBD1|TRBJ1-2|TRBV29-1|once
TGCAGCGTCGACCCGACAGGGAACTATGGCTACACCTTC
CSVDPTGNYGYTF
>-|TRBJ2-6|TRBV6-5|-
TGTGCCAGCAGTTACTCCTACTCTGGGGCCAACGTCCTGACTTTC
CASSYSYSGANVLTF
>-|TRBJ1-5|TRBV5-5|-
TGTGCCAGCAGCTTGGTTGCGTTTCAGCCCCAGCATTTT
CASSLVAFQPQHF
>TRBD2|TRBJ2-7|TRBV5-4|-
TGTGCCAGCAGCTTGCGGGGGGGGAGCTCCTACGAGCAGTACTTC
CASSLRGGSSYEQYF
>TRBD1|TRBJ2-7|TRBV28|many
TGTGCCAGCAGTCCAGGACAGGGTTTGACCTACGAGCAGTACTTC
CASSPGQGLTYEQYF
>TRBD2|TRBJ2-7|TRBV4-1|-
TGCGCCAGCAGCCAAGAAAGGTATACTAGCGCTGAGCAGTACTTC
CASSQERYTSAEQYF
>-|TRBJ2-3|TRBV21-1|-
TGTGCCAGCAGCAAAGAGGATAGCCCGATCACAGATACGCAGTATTTT
CASSKEDSPITDTQYF